The entry below gives a single TCR beta chain sequence along with its context. Its target antigen remains unknown. Qualities for individual bases were not recorded, and no much larger clone is one base off. To sequence the TCRbeta CDR3 region, genomic DNA was isolated from the sorted cells. TCRbeta CDR3 regions were sequenced using the immunoSEQ Assay. TCRdb limited this immuneACCESS table to in-frame rearrangements with V and J called. A share of clones is missing; checked studies link under half to unresolved V genes, and the rest is unexplained. The sample contains 90,000 to 100,000 clones, approximately 90% of them found a single time. The ten most abundant clones make up 0.82% of the sample. This specimen belongs to a study of OX40 agonist ivuxolimab in advanced cancers. Background for the entire study: Ivuxolimab was an agonistic, fully human IgG2 monoclonal antibody directed against OX40 (CD134), a costimulatory receptor. Intravenous ivuxolimab was administered to patients every 2 weeks at six dose levels: 0.01, 0.1, 0.3, 1.5, 3 and 10 mg/kg. Of the approximately 54 dose-escalation patients, hepatocellular carcinoma was present in approximately 20, melanoma in roughly 15, renal cell carcinoma in 9 and head and neck cancer in 9. In the dose-escalation cohort, around four fifths of patients were male, and the mean age was approximately 60 years with a range of about 20 to 79. Patients were allowed to have had prior anti-PD-1, anti-PD-L1 or anti-CTLA-4 therapy, and approximately 40% of the dose-escalation patients had been treated with checkpoint inhibitors. Three dose-escalation patients achieved partial responses, one with hepatocellular carcinoma and two with cutaneous melanoma. The purpose of peripheral TCRbeta sequencing was to test whether ivuxolimab changed TCR sequence diversity and led to clonal T-cell expansion. The monotherapy dose-escalation portion (N ≈ 56 patients) of the phase I ivuxolimab trial is reported in the paper. The paper's findings and limits, for the study overall: At doses of 0.1 to 3.0 mg/kg, clonal expansion of both CD4+ and CD8+ T cells in blood was seen between baseline and week 6. Antigen specificity was not determined for the clonally expanded peripheral T cells. After ivuxolimab, expanded clones were on average more numerous among CD8+ T cells than among CD4+ T cells. Low levels of normalized T-cell clonal expansion were also seen in some patients who did not respond. In the 0.1-3.0 mg/kg groups, partial responders had among the lowest normalized peripheral clonal expansion, particularly in CD8+ T cells.

Relative to germline, V is 10 bases shorter and J is 4 bases shorter, with 13 bases between their ends. CDR1 and CDR2 are read off the germline V gene as MNHEY and SVGAGI. The CDR3 holds 12 amino acids from the cysteine to the phenylalanine. The kept DNA is CDR3 alone, 36 bases in frame from the first base. The trial excluded patients who had a history of autoimmune disease or were on systemic immunosuppression. Peripheral blood for TCR sequencing was collected from all dose cohorts at baseline, on cycle 4 day 1, and on cycle 7 day 1. Samples came from an open-label, multicenter, first-in-human phase I dose-escalation trial of ivuxolimab. The trial enrolled adults with locally advanced or metastatic head and neck squamous cell, hepatocellular, melanoma or renal cell carcinoma. Before TCR sequencing, CD4+ T cells and CD8+ T cells from peripheral blood were sorted into separate populations.

The chain uses TRBV6-5 and TRBJ1-2; TRBD1 might be the D gene, on 5 matching bases. This clonotype was obtained from an adult with an advanced solid tumor such as melanoma, head and neck, liver or kidney cancer. The sample here was CD4+ or CD8+ T cells sorted from blood, taken in a trial of the OX40 agonist ivuxolimab. CDR3 region: CATTGPGYGYTF. The DNA reads as follows: TGTGCCACCACAGGCCCCGGCTATGGCTACACCTTC.